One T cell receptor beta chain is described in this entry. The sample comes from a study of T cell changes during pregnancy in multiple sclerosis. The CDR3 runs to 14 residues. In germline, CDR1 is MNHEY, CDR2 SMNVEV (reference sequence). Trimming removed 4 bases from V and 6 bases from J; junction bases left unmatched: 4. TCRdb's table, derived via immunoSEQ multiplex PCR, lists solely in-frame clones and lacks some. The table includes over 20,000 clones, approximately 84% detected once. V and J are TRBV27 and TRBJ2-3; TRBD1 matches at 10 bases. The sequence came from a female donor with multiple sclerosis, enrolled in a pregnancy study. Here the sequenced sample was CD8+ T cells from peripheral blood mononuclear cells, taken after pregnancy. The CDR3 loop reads CASSWTGGIDTQYF. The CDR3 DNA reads TGTGCCAGCAGTTGGACAGGGGGAATCGATACGCAGTATTTT.